Below are 19 T cell receptor beta chains sequenced from a single sample in a study of T cells expressing NK-cell markers (dated by TCRdb to 2019 to 2021). Library prep was done by 5' RACE. The sequencer listed for this sample is Illumina HiSeq 2000. Reads reprocessed by TCRdb are summarized as one entry per CDR3 protein sequence, and DNA is absent. The table of this sample itemizes 400,000 to 550,000 distinct CDR3 sequences. The top ten clones comprise approximately 7% of the sample. Sequencing was done on a sample of blood T cells: a sorted CD56 or NKG2C T cell subset, CD4+ or CD8+ T cells, or bulk PBMC T cells (not recorded which). These receptors originate from a woman aged 18 to 75 in good health.

CDR3 sequence reads: CASSSDLIPAQYF. This chain connects TRBV12-3 or TRBV12-4 to TRBJ2-5. The CDR3 is 13 amino acids.

The chain combines TRBV5-1 with TRBJ2-2; absent DNA, TCRdb's TRBD1 call cannot be checked. Per germline, CDR1 SGHRS and CDR2 YFSETQ. The CDR3 runs to 15 residues. CDR3 in amino acids: CASSKGHANTGELFF.

This chain joins TRBV6-1 and TRBJ2-3; TCRdb gives TRBD2 as the D gene, but with no DNA this cannot be confirmed. Germline values: CDR1 MNHNS, CDR2 SASEGT. The CDR3 length is 15 residues. CDR3: CASRSNGRGGDTQYF.

The gene calls are TRBV5-1 and TRBJ2-5; the D call from TCRdb, TRBD2, cannot be confirmed without DNA. There are 16 residues in the CDR3. CDR1 is SGHRS, CDR2 YFSETQ, per germline. This chain's CDR3 is CASSSNRAGGLETQYF.

The chain couples TRBV12-3 or TRBV12-4 to TRBJ1-5; TCRdb's assignment of TRBD1 cannot be checked, as there is no DNA. The CDR3 totals 14 residues. CDR3 amino acids: CASSSQTGNQPQHF.

This chain uses TRBV12-3 or TRBV12-4 with TRBJ2-7; TCRdb indicates TRBD2, and absent DNA this call remains unverified. The CDR3 totals 15 residues. The CDR3 sequence: CASSHAGEVSYEQYF.

CDR3 protein: CASGLVPRRDTEAFF. The chain combines TRBV12-5 with TRBJ1-1; the D gene TCRdb calls, TRBD1, cannot be checked with no DNA. Germline CDR1 reads LGHNT; CDR2 reads FRNRAP. This CDR3 spans 15 amino acids.

The V gene is TRBV20-1, the J gene TRBJ1-1. The length of the CDR3 is 15 residues. Germline V gives CDR1 DFQATT, CDR2 SNEGSKA (reference sequence). CDR3 sequence: CSARGPGGVNTEAFF.

The gene calls are TRBV24-1 and TRBJ2-1; TCRdb's D call, TRBD1, is unchecked because there is no DNA. The germline V gene encodes CDR1 KGHDR and CDR2 SFDVKD. The CDR3 contains 14 residues. This chain's CDR3 is CATSDTSGGREQFF.

The chain joins TRBV11-2 to TRBJ2-1; there is no DNA to check the TCRdb D call of TRBD2. Germline loops: CDR1 SGHAT, CDR2 FQNNGV. The CDR3 is made up of 13 amino acids. CDR3 residues: CASSLVPAREQFF.

The J gene is TRBJ2-2, the V gene TRBV19. Looked up from germline, CDR1 is LNHDA and CDR2 is SQIVND (reference sequence). This CDR3 contains 14 residues. The CDR3 spells CASTPIRFTGELFF.

The CDR3 reads CSARFRSGGSYNEQFF. This chain links TRBV20-1 with TRBJ2-1; there is no DNA to check the TCRdb D call of TRBD2. This CDR3 is built from 16 residues. Germline V gene lookup returns CDR1 DFQATT and CDR2 SNEGSKA (reference sequence).

This chain links TRBV7-9 with TRBJ1-1. CDR1 and CDR2 (germline): SEHNR, FQNEAQ (reference sequence). The CDR3 extends over 14 amino acids. The CDR3 spells CASSFFMENTEAFF.

The chain has TRBV15 and TRBJ2-7. CDR3 size: 15 residues. CDR1 and CDR2 from the germline V gene are LNHNV and YYDKDF (reference sequence). CDR3 loop: CATSRDPGGDYEQYF. The full variable domain, its missing parts supplied by reference TRBV15 and TRBJ2-7, is DAMVIQNPRYQVTQFGKPVTLSCSQTLNHNVMYWYQQKSSQAPKLLFHYYDKDFNNEADTPDNFQSRRPNTSFCFLDIRSPGLGDTAMYLCATSRDPGGDYEQYFGPGTRLTVT.

This chain connects TRBV4-2 to TRBJ2-1; the TCRdb D gene call, TRBD1, has no DNA to confirm it. CDR3 length: 16 amino acids. The germline CDR1 and CDR2 sequences are LGHNA and YNFKEQ. CDR3 amino acids: CASSQLVDRRYNEQFF.

The J gene is TRBJ1-1, the V gene TRBV19. The CDR3 length is 14 residues. CDR1 and CDR2 from the germline V gene are LNHDA and SQIVND (reference sequence). CDR3 residues: CASSIQDSSGEAFF.

The V call is TRBV27, the J call TRBJ1-2; TCRdb's D call, TRBD1, is unchecked because there is no DNA. The CDR3 loop spans 13 amino acids. Per germline, CDR1 MNHEY and CDR2 SMNVEV (reference sequence). CDR3: CASSPTTGNGYTF.

The chain carries TRBV18 and TRBJ2-2; TCRdb calls TRBD1, which cannot be checked without DNA. This CDR3 has 15 amino acids. Germline values: CDR1 KGHSH, CDR2 LQKENI. The CDR3 sequence: CASSPPGRDTGELFF.

This chain links TRBV5-1 with TRBJ2-1; TCRdb designates TRBD2, a call that cannot be tested without DNA. There are 13 residues in the CDR3. Germline CDR1 is SGHRS and CDR2 is YFSETQ. CDR3 in amino acids: CASGVSGRGEQFF.